The rows below give T cell receptor beta chains drawn from one sample of a study of CD8+ T cells in alopecia areata. Produced via immunoSEQ multiplex PCR; TCRdb's table is partial and in-frame only. Of 110,000 to 150,000 clones in the sample, about 56% were seen once. This specimen was CD8+ T cells sorted from blood, taken at week 4, from a patient treated with tofacitinib. The receptor set was obtained from a human donor with alopecia areata. CDR3s include the opening cysteine and the closing phenylalanine or tryptophan. The D gene is left open where the match is weak. Expanded clones are given a class, and other clones once, few, many or no size at all.

>TRBD2|TRBJ2-1|.|TRBV29-1
CSVEAASGMSSYNEQFF
TGCAGCGTTGAGGCCGCTAGCGGGATGAGCTCCTACAATGAGCAGTTCTTC
>.|TRBJ2-7|.|TRBV7-2
CASSLAQGMAYEQYF
TGTGCCAGCAGCTTAGCTCAGGGAATGGCGTACGAGCAGTACTTC
>.|TRBJ1-1|.|TRBV11-2
CASSHRTVMNTEAFF
TGTGCCAGCAGCCATCGGACGGTCATGAACACTGAAGCTTTCTTT
>TRBD1|TRBJ2-7|.|TRBV10-3
CAIADRGVDEQYF
TGTGCCATCGCTGACAGGGGCGTCGACGAGCAGTACTTC
>.|TRBJ2-2|once|TRBV7-2
CASSLAGDAGELFF
TGTGCCAGCAGCTTGGCAGGGGACGCCGGGGAGCTGTTTTTT
>TRBD1|TRBJ2-2|.|TRBV5-6
CASSLAPGQGWTGELFF
TGTGCCAGCAGCTTGGCCCCGGGACAGGGGTGGACCGGGGAGCTGTTTTTT
>TRBD1|TRBJ2-5|.|TRBV27
CASSFATGISAQYF
TGTGCCAGCAGCTTCGCGACAGGGATATCGGCCCAGTACTTC
>.|TRBJ2-7|few|TRBV29-1
CSVEEVLVEGWEQYF
TGCAGCGTTGAAGAAGTCCTGGTAGAAGGGTGGGAGCAGTACTTC
>TRBD2|TRBJ2-1|many|TRBV6-4
CASSAGGANEQFF
TGTGCCAGCAGCGCCGGGGGGGCCAATGAGCAGTTCTTC
>TRBD1|TRBJ1-2|few|TRBV30
CAWSGTGGLGYTF
TGTGCCTGGAGTGGGACAGGGGGCCTTGGCTACACCTTC
>TRBD2|TRBJ2-7|.|TRBV25-1
CASTPGGGEQYF
TGTGCCAGCACCCCGGGAGGGGGCGAGCAGTACTTC
>.|TRBJ2-7|few|TRBV27
CACGETYEQYF
TGTGCCTGCGGGGAGACCTACGAGCAGTACTTC
>.|TRBJ1-2|.|TRBV23-1
CASSHIGSYGYTF
TGCGCCAGCAGTCACATTGGGAGCTATGGCTACACCTTC
>.|TRBJ1-1|.|TRBV29-1
CSVDLRPQGTEAFF
TGCAGCGTTGATCTAAGGCCCCAAGGCACTGAAGCTTTCTTT
>.|TRBJ1-2|.|TRBV6-5
CASSFSEGYGYTF
TGTGCCAGCAGTTTTTCTGAGGGCTATGGCTACACCTTC
>.|TRBJ2-5|.|TRBV14
CASSQDEETQYF
TGTGCCAGCAGCCAAGATGAAGAGACCCAGTACTTC
>TRBD1|TRBJ1-5|.|TRBV19
CASRPDRDNQPQHF
TGTGCCAGTAGACCGGACAGGGACAATCAGCCCCAGCATTTT
>TRBD2|TRBJ2-1|few|TRBV4-1
CASSQLLAVNNEQFF
TGCGCCAGCAGCCAGCTACTAGCGGTAAACAATGAGCAGTTCTTC
>.|TRBJ1-1|medium-sized|TRBV5-8
CASTVGGTGAFF
TGTGCCAGCACCGTGGGGGGGACCGGAGCTTTCTTT
>.|TRBJ2-7|.|TRBV29-1
CSVEEGSYEQYF
TGCAGCGTTGAAGAGGGTTCCTACGAGCAGTACTTC
>TRBD2|TRBJ2-2|.|TRBV9
CASSATKSGVGGELFF
TGTGCCAGCAGCGCGACGAAAAGCGGGGTTGGCGGGGAGCTGTTTTTT
>.|TRBJ2-2|few|TRBV5-4
CASSLKGHYTGELFF
TGTGCCAGCAGCTTGAAAGGTCACTACACCGGGGAGCTGTTTTTT
>.|TRBJ1-5|few|TRBV30
CAWSVWGIYQPQHF
TGTGCCTGGAGTGTCTGGGGGATTTATCAGCCCCAGCATTTT
>TRBD1|TRBJ2-7|few|TRBV29-1
CSGTGQASYEQYF
TGCAGCGGGACAGGACAGGCGTCCTACGAGCAGTACTTC
>.|TRBJ2-1|few|TRBV7-9
CASSLDPYNEQFF
TGTGCCAGCAGCTTAGACCCATACAATGAGCAGTTCTTC
>.|TRBJ2-6|.|TRBV7-3
CASSSMGSGANVLTF
TGTGCCAGCAGTTCAATGGGCTCTGGGGCCAACGTCCTGACTTTC
>TRBD2|TRBJ2-1|.|TRBV5-6
CASSLGLAVANEQFF
TGTGCCAGCAGCTTGGGACTAGCGGTAGCCAATGAGCAGTTCTTC
>.|TRBJ1-2|.|TRBV10-3
CAISESRGGYTF
TGTGCCATCAGTGAGAGCAGGGGTGGCTACACCTTC
>.|TRBJ2-2|.|TRBV5-1
CASSLNTGELFF
TGCGCCAGCAGCTTGAACACCGGGGAGCTGTTTTTT
>.|TRBJ1-6|.|TRBV9
CASSVEGAPLHF
TGTGCCAGCAGCGTAGAAGGGGCACCCCTCCACTTT